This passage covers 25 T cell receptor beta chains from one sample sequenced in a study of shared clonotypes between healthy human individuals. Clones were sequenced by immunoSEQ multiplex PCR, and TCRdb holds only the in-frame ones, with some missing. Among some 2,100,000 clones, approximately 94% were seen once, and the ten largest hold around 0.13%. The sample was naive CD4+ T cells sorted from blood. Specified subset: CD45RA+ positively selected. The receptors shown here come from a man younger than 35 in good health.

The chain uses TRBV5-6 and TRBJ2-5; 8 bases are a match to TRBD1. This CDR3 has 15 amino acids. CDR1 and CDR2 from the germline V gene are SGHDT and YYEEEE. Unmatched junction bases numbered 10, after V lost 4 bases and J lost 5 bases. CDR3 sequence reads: CASSAFNRGSETQYF. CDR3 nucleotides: TGTGCCAGCAGCGCCTTCAACAGGGGGAGTGAGACCCAGTACTTC.

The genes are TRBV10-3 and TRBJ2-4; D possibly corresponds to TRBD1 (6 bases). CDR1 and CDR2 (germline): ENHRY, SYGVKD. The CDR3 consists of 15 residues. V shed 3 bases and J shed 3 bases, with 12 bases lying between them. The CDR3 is CAISDPGHGKNIQYF. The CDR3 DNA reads TGTGCCATCAGTGACCCGGGACACGGCAAAAACATTCAGTACTTC.

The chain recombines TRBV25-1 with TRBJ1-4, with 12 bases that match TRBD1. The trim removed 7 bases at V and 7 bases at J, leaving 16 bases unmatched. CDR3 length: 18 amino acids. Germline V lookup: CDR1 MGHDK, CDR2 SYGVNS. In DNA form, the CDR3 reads TGTGCCAGCACCGAATCGGGGGACAGGGGGCATTTGGGTGAAAAACTGTTTTTT. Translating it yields CASTESGDRGHLGEKLFF. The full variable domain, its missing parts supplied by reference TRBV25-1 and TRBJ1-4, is EADIYQTPRYLVIGTGKKITLECSQTMGHDKMYWYQQDPGMELHLIHYSYGVNSTEKGDLSSESTVSRIRTEHFPLTLESARPSHTSQYLCASTESGDRGHLGEKLFFGSGTQLSVL.

Here the CDR3 DNA reads TGTGCCAGCAGCTCCGGGACAGGGGAATTTGGCTACACCTTC. Translated, it gives CASSSGTGEFGYTF. V and J are TRBV7-2 and TRBJ1-2; 10 positions match TRBD1. The CDR3 sequence is 14 residues long. Germline CDR1 reads SGHTA; CDR2 reads FQGNSA. The junction had 6 bases not matched to a gene; V was cut back by 4 bases and J by 7 bases.

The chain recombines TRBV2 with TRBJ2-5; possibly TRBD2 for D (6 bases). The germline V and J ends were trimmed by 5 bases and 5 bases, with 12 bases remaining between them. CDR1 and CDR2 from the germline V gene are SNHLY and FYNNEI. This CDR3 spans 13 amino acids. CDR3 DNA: TGTGCCAGCAGTACCCAGGCGGGGGAGACCCAGTACTTC. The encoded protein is CASSTQAGETQYF. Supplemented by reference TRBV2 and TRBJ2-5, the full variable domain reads EPEVTQTPSHQVTQMGQEVILRCVPISNHLYFYWYRQILGQKVEFLVSFYNNEISEKSEIFDDQFSVERPDGSNFTLKIRSTKLEDSAMYFCASSTQAGETQYFGPGTRLLVL.

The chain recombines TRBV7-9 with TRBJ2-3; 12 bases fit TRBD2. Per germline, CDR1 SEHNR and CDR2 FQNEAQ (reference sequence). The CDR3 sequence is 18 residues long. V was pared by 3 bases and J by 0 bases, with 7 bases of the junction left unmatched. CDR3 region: CASSFFRTSGASTDTQYF. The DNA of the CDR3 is TGTGCCAGCAGCTTCTTTCGGACTAGCGGGGCTAGCACAGATACGCAGTATTTT.

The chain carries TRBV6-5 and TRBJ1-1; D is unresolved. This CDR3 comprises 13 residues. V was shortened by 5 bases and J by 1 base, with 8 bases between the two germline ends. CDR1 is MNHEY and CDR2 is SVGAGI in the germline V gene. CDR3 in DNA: TGTGCCAGCAGTAAACAGCCGAACACTGAAGCTTTCTTT. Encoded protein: CASSKQPNTEAFF.

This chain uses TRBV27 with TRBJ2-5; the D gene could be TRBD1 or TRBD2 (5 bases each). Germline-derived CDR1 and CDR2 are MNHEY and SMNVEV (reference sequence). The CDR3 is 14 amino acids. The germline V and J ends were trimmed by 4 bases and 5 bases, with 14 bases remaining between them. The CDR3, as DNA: TGTGCCAGCAGTTGGGGCGGGCGGGCCGAGACCCAGTACTTC. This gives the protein CASSWGGRAETQYF.

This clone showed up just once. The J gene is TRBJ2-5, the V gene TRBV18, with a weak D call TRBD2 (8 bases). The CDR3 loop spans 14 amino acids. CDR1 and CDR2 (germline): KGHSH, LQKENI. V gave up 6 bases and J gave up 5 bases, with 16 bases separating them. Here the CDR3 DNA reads TGTGCCAGCTCGTCCGGGAGGGGGCAGGAGACCCAGTACTTC. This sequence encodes CASSSGRGQETQYF.

The CDR3 loop is CASRPRRGLTDTQYF. CDR3 DNA sequence: TGTGCCAGCAGACCTCGGCGGGGACTCACAGATACGCAGTATTTT. This chain connects TRBV2 to TRBJ2-3, with D perhaps TRBD2 (6 bases). Trimming removed 6 bases from V and 2 bases from J, with 15 bases in between. This CDR3 contains 15 residues. Germline CDR1 reads SNHLY; CDR2 reads FYNNEI.

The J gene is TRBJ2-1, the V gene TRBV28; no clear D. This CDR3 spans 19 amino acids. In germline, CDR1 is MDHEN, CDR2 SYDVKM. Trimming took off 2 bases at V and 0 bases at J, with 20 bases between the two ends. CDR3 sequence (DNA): TGTGCCAGCAGTTTAAGGTCCCCCACAAAGAAAAGCTCCTACAATGAGCAGTTCTTC. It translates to CASSLRSPTKKSSYNEQFF.

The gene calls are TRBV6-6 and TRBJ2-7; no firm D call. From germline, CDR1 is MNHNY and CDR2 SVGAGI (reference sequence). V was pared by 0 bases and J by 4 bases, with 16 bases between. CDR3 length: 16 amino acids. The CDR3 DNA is TGTGCCAGCAGTTACTCGGAAAGGACCCTCGGGTACGAGCAGTACTTC. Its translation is CASSYSERTLGYEQYF.

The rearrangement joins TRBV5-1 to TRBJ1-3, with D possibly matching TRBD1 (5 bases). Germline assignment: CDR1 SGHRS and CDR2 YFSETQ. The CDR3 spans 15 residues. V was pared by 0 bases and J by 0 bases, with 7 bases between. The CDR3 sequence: CASSLATASGNTIYF. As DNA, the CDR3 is TGCGCCAGCAGCTTGGCGACAGCCTCTGGAAACACCATATATTTT.

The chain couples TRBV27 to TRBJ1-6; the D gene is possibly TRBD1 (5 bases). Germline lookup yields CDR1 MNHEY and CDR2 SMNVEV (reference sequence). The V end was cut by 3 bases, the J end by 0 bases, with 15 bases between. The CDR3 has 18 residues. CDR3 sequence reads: CASSFWDFGSSYNSPLHF. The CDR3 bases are TGTGCCAGCAGTTTCTGGGACTTTGGGAGCTCCTATAATTCACCCCTCCACTTT.

The DNA for the CDR3 is TGTGCCAGTAGAAGACTAGCGGGGAACACCGGGGAGCTGTTTTTT. Its protein is CASRRLAGNTGELFF. This chain connects TRBV19 to TRBJ2-2, with 10 bases lining up with TRBD2. The germline gives CDR1 LNHDA, CDR2 SQIVND (reference sequence). The CDR3 loop spans 15 amino acids. Trimming removed 6 bases from V and 1 base from J; junction bases left unmatched: 2.

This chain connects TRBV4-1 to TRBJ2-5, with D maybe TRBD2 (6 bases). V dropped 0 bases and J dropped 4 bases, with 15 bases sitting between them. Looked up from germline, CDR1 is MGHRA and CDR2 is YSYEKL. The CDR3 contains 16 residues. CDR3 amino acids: CASSQEDPNGGETQYF. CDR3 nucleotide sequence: TGCGCCAGCAGCCAAGAAGATCCGAACGGGGGAGAGACCCAGTACTTC.

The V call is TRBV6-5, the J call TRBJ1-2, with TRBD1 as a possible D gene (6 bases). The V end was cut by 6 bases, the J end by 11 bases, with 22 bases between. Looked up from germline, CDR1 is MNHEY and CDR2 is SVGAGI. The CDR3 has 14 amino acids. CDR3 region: CASSPTGGGSGYTF. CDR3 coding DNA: TGTGCCAGCAGCCCCACCGGGGGCGGATCGGGGTACACCTTC.

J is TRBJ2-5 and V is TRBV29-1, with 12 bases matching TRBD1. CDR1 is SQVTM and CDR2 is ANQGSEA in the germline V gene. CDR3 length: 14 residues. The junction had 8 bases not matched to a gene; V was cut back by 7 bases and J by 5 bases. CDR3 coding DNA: TGCAGCGGGCGGGTGGGGACAGGGGGCGAGACCCAGTACTTC. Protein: CSGRVGTGGETQYF.

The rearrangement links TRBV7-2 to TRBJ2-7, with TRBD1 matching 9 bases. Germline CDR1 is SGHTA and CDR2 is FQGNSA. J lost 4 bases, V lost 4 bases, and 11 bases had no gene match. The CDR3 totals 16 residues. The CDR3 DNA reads TGTGCCAGCAGCTCACAACCCGGGACAGGGAAATACGAGCAGTACTTC. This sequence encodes CASSSQPGTGKYEQYF.

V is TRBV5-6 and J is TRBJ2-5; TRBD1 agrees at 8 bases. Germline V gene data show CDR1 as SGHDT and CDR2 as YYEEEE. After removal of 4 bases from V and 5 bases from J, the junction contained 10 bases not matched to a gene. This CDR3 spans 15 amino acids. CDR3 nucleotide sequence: TGTGCCAGCAGCCGCCTGGACAGGGAGATGGAGACCCAGTACTTC. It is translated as CASSRLDREMETQYF.

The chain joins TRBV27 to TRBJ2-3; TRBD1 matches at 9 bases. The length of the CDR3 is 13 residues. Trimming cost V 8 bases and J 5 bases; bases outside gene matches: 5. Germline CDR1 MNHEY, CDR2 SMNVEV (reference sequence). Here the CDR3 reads CASSGQGVDTQYF. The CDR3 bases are TGTGCCAGCTCGGGACAGGGAGTAGATACGCAGTATTTT.

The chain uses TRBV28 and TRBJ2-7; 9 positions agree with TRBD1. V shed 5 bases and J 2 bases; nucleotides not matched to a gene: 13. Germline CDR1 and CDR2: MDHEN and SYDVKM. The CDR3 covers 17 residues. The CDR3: CASSRDRASSSPYEQYF. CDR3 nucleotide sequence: TGTGCCAGCAGTCGGGACAGGGCCTCCTCCTCCCCCTACGAGCAGTACTTC.

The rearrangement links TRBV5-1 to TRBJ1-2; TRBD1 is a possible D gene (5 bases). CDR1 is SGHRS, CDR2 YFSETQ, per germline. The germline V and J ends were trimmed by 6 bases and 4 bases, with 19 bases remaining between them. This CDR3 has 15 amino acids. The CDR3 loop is CASTLGGAGSYGYTF. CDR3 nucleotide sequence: TGCGCCAGCACCCTCGGCGGGGCAGGGAGCTATGGCTACACCTTC.

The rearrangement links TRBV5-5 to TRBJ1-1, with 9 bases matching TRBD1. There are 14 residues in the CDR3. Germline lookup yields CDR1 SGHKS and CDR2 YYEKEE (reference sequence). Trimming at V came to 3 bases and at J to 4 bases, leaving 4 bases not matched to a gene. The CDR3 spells CASSYSTGGTEAFF. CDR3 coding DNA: TGTGCCAGCAGCTATTCGACAGGGGGCACTGAAGCTTTCTTT.

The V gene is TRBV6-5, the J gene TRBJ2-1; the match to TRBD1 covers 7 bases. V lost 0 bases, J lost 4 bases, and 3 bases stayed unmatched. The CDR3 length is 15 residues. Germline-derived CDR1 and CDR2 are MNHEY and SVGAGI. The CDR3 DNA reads TGTGCCAGCAGTTACTCTCGGGACAGATACAATGAGCAGTTCTTC. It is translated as CASSYSRDRYNEQFF.